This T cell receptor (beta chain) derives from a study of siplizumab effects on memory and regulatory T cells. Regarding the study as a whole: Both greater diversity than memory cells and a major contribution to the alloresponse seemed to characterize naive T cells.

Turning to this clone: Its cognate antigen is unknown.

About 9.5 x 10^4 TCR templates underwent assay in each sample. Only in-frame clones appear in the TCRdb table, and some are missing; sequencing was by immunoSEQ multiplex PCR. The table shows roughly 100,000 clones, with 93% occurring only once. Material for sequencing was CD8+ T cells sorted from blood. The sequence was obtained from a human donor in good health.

The CDR3 nucleotides are TGCGCCAGCAGCCCCACTTGGGCAAACACCGGGGAGCTGTTTTTT. As protein: CASSPTWANTGELFF. The chain is built from TRBV4-3 and TRBJ2-2, with D hard to call. V was trimmed by 4 bases and J by 2 bases, leaving 11 bases between them. Looked up from germline, CDR1 is LGHNA and CDR2 is YSLEER. This CDR3 contains 15 residues.